These 32 T cell receptor gamma chains were all obtained from the same sample, sequenced in a study of γδ T cells in repeated Plasmodium falciparum infection. Vgamma9/Vdelta2+ and Vdelta2-negative gammadelta T cells were flow-sorted from PBMC for bulk sequencing. TCRdb re-called clones from the multiplex PCR reads via CATT. The sample has 28,000 or so gamma-chain clones, roughly 1.4% seen once. Sequenced: gamma-delta T cells from blood. Every receptor here comes from a pool of human donors (malaria-infected and uninfected, not separated).

This clone was seen a handful of times. A far larger clone is one nucleotide away, so this likely arose from a read error. Other DNA sequences of this sample code for an identical CDR3. This rearrangement joins TRGV9 to TRGJ1 or TRGJ2. The J gene was not available in TCRdb and was assigned here by matching the DNA to germline segments. Germline V CDR1 and CDR2: GITISATS, ISYDGTV (reference sequence). J lost 10 bases, V lost 3 bases, and 9 bases had no gene match. This CDR3 has 12 amino acids. The CDR3 nucleotides are TGTGCCTTGTGGGAGATAACTCACAAGAAACTCTTT. Translated: CALWEITHKKLF.

On this clone: The protein given by TCRdb reflects a much larger clone and differs at residue 4 from this DNA's translation, likely from a read error; the protein shown is the DNA's translation. This chain joins TRGV9 and TRGJ1 or TRGJ2. The J gene, absent from TCRdb, was called here by matching the DNA to germline. CDR3 length: 11 residues. Germline V lookup: CDR1 GITISATS, CDR2 ISYDGTV (reference sequence). CDR3 sequence (DNA): TGTGCCTTGCGGGAGGTTTGGCAGAAACTCTTT. It encodes CALREVWQKLF.

This clone was observed at least ten times. The mismatch at residue 5 between this DNA's translation and the TCRdb protein of a much larger clone likely reflects a read error; the protein shown is translated from the DNA. The V call is TRGV9, the J call TRGJ1 or TRGJ2. This CDR3 is 14 amino acids long. Per the germline V gene, CDR1 is GITISATS and CDR2 is ISYDGTV (reference sequence). This CDR3 reads CALWGVPYYYKKLF. The CDR3 region has the DNA TGTGCCTTGTGGGGGGTGCCCTATTATTATAAGAAACTCTTT.

This clone was detected ten times or more. A far larger clone is off by one base, so a read error is likely. The sample has other DNA sequences that encode this CDR3 too. There is no J gene call, but TRGV9 is given as the V gene. The CDR3 consists of 11 residues. The germline V gene encodes CDR1 GITISATS and CDR2 ISYDGTV (reference sequence). The chain's CDR3 is CAFPRDYKKLF. The DNA for the CDR3 is TGTGCCTTTCCGAGGGATTATAAGAAACTCTTC.

This clone was picked up a small number of times. This DNA translates differently at residue 7 from the TCRdb protein, which is that of a much larger clone; a read error is likely, and the protein shown is the DNA's own translation. The J gene is TRGJP, the V gene TRGV9. Per the germline V gene, CDR1 is GITISATS and CDR2 is ISYDGTV (reference sequence). V shed 0 bases and J 9 bases; nucleotides not matched to a gene: 14. The CDR3 extends over 19 amino acids. The CDR3 sequence is CALWEVTRAEGLGKKIKVF. The CDR3 DNA sequence: TGTGCCTTGTGGGAGGTGACAAGAGCCGAAGGGTTGGGCAAAAAAATCAAGGTATTT.

This clone was seen ten or more times. With only one base between it and a far larger clone, this is likely a read error. At the DNA level, this CDR3 is encoded by other sequences in the same sample as well. The chain joins TRGV2 to TRGJ1 or TRGJ2. This CDR3 is built from 13 residues. Germline V gene sequence: CDR1 EGSNGY, CDR2 YDSYNSKV. The J segment lost 1 base and the V segment lost 1 base, leaving 1 base of the junction unmatched. The chain's CDR3 is CATWDGNYYKKLF. CDR3 DNA: TGTGCCACCTGGGACGGCAATTATTATAAGAAACTCTTT.

This clone appeared many times. The protein given by TCRdb reflects a much larger clone and differs at residue 14 from this DNA's translation, likely from a read error; the protein shown is the DNA's translation. V is TRGV9 and J is TRGJP. TCRdb records no J gene; here it was assigned by comparing the DNA to germline. Trimming took 0 bases from V and 23 from J; bases not matched to a gene: 16. Germline loops: CDR1 GITISATS, CDR2 ISYDGTV (reference sequence). CDR3 length: 15 residues. CDR3 protein: CALWEVRSTGWFKVF. In nucleotides, the CDR3 is TGTGCCTTGTGGGAGGTGCGTTCCACTGGTTGGTTCAAGGTATTT.

In its sample, this clone was seen many times. TCRdb has a much larger clone's protein, which differs at residue 6 from the translation of this DNA, likely because of a read error; what is shown is the protein translated from the DNA. The CDR3, as DNA: TGTGCCACCTGGGACCCATTTTATTATAAGAAACTCTTT. It codes for CATWDPFYYKKLF. V usage is TRGV2 and J usage is TRGJ1 or TRGJ2. V dropped 3 bases and J dropped 3; count of bases not matched to a gene: 5. The CDR3 is 13 amino acids. Per the germline V gene, CDR1 is EGSNGY and CDR2 is YDSYNSKV.

This clone appeared many times. TCRdb records a much larger clone's protein for this DNA, with a difference at residue 3 that likely arises from a read error; the protein given is the translation of the DNA. The V gene is TRGV4, the J gene TRGJ1 or TRGJ2. The CDR3 has 13 residues. Germline V gene lookup returns CDR1 EGSTGY and CDR2 YDSYTSSV. CDR3 region: CAPWEVNYYKKLF. In DNA form, the CDR3 reads TGTGCCCCCTGGGAGGTGAATTATTATAAGAAACTCTTT.

This clone was observed many times. TCRdb's protein for this DNA is that of a much larger clone and differs from the translation at residue 14, likely a read error; the protein shown is the DNA translation. This chain joins TRGV9 and TRGJP. Germline assignment: CDR1 GITISATS and CDR2 ISYDGTV (reference sequence). This CDR3 has 19 residues. The DNA for the CDR3 is TGTGCCTTGTGGGAGGTGCATTTGGTGAGGGAGTTGGGCAGAAAAATCAAGGTATTT. Translated, it gives CALWEVHLVRELGRKIKVF.

In its sample, this clone was seen many times. The identical CDR3 is also encoded by other nucleotide sequences in the sample. The CDR3 loop reads CALWEIQELGKKIKVF. As DNA, the CDR3 is TGTGCCTTGTGGGAAATTCAAGAGTTGGGCAAAAAAATCAAGGTATTT. V is TRGV9 and J is TRGJP. V lost 4 bases to trimming and J lost 4 bases; unmatched junction nucleotides: 4. This CDR3 spans 16 amino acids. Germline-derived CDR1 and CDR2 are GITISATS and ISYDGTV (reference sequence).

This clone was counted between two and nine times. This likely reflects a read error, since a far larger clone is one base away. Other DNA sequences in the same sample also yield this CDR3. This chain uses TRGV9 with TRGJP. The J gene is absent in TCRdb and was assigned here via DNA matching to germline. The CDR3 covers 17 residues. Per the germline V gene, CDR1 is GITISATS and CDR2 is ISYDGTV (reference sequence). The CDR3 coding sequence is TGTGCCTTGTGGGAGCCTATACAAGAGTTGGGCAAGAAAATCAAGGTATTT. It is translated as CALWEPIQELGKKIKVF.

This clone was detected many times. It differs at one base from a far larger clone, so likely a read error. This chain links TRGV9 with TRGJP. In the absence of a J gene in TCRdb, the DNA was matched to germline to assign it here. This CDR3 spans 18 amino acids. After removal of 2 bases from V and 9 bases from J, the junction contained 13 bases not matched to a gene. Per the germline V gene, CDR1 is GITISATS and CDR2 is ISYDGTV (reference sequence). The CDR3 loop reads CALWEAPKGGLGKKIKVF. The CDR3 DNA is TGTGCCTTGTGGGAGGCCCCAAAAGGAGGGTTGGGCAAAAAAATCAAGGTATTT.

A few counts support this clone. TCRdb's listed protein matches a much larger clone and diverges from this DNA's translation at residue 3, likely through a read error; the protein shown comes from the DNA. This chain links TRGV9 with TRGJP. The J gene, left out of TCRdb, was set here by checking the DNA against germline. The germline V gene has CDR1 GITISATS and CDR2 ISYDGTV (reference sequence). This CDR3 contains 18 residues. The CDR3 coding sequence is TGTGCCATGTGGGAGGCCCAAACACCCCGGTTGGGCAAAAAAATCAAGGTATTT. Translated, it gives CAMWEAQTPRLGKKIKVF.

This clone was found many times. The J gene is TRGJP1, the V gene TRGV3. J gave up 0 bases and V 2 bases, and 9 bases lay outside the gene matches. The CDR3 has 17 residues. Per the germline V gene, CDR1 is VTNTFY and CDR2 is YDVSTARD (reference sequence). The CDR3 loop is CATWDIGGDTTGWFKIF. CDR3 DNA: TGTGCCACCTGGGACATCGGAGGGGATACCACTGGTTGGTTCAAGATATTT.

This clone has a handful of counts. This DNA's translation differs at residue 10 from TCRdb's protein, which comes from a much larger clone; a read error is likely, and the protein shown is translated from the DNA. The chain employs TRGV9 and TRGJP. TCRdb lists no J gene, so it was determined here by aligning the DNA to germline. Germline V lookup: CDR1 GITISATS, CDR2 ISYDGTV (reference sequence). This CDR3 spans 18 amino acids. The CDR3 coding sequence is TGTGCCTTGTGGGACTCAAACCAGCAAGGGTTGGGCAAAAAAATCAAGGTATTT. It codes for CALWDSNQQGLGKKIKVF.

This clone was picked up many times. A far larger clone is off by one base, so a read error is likely. In DNA, the CDR3 is TGTGCCTTGTGGGAGGTGCACCGGGAGTTGGGCAAAAAAGTCAAGGTATTT. Its protein is CALWEVHRELGKKVKVF. This chain links TRGV9 with TRGJP. The CDR3 is made up of 17 amino acids. Germline CDR1 GITISATS, CDR2 ISYDGTV (reference sequence).

Many counts were recorded for this clone. The chain recombines TRGV2 with TRGJ1 or TRGJ2. V gave up 0 bases and J gave up 6 bases; unmatched junction bases: 8. CDR3 size: 14 residues. Germline V gives CDR1 EGSNGY, CDR2 YDSYNSKV. CDR3 DNA: TGTGCCACCTGGGACGGGCGGGTTTCTTATAAGAAACTCTTT. Its translation is CATWDGRVSYKKLF.

Worth noting for this clone: TCRdb assigns this DNA the protein of a much larger clone, which departs from its translation at residue 15; this likely reflects a read error, and the protein shown comes from translating the DNA. A V gene of TRGV9 was called, but no J gene was assigned. Germline V gene lookup returns CDR1 GITISATS and CDR2 ISYDGTV (reference sequence). The CDR3 loop spans 17 amino acids. CDR3 DNA sequence: TGTGCCTTGTGGGAGGTGGTATCCGAGTTGGGCAAAAAAATCATGGTATTT. It is translated as CALWEVVSELGKKIMVF.

This clone occurred a few times. TCRdb assigns this DNA the protein of a much larger clone, which departs from its translation at residue 3; this likely reflects a read error, and the protein shown comes from translating the DNA. The chain couples TRGV3 to TRGJP2. TCRdb supplies no J gene; here it was assigned by aligning the nucleotide sequence to germline. CDR3 size: 13 residues. From germline, CDR1 is VTNTFY and CDR2 YDVSTARD (reference sequence). This CDR3 is CAAWDSGDWIKTF. The CDR3 region has the DNA TGTGCCGCCTGGGACTCGGGTGATTGGATCAAGACGTTT.

With respect to this clone: Given a far larger clone just one base away, this is likely a sequencing read error. Different DNA sequences within this sample yield the same CDR3. Called V gene: TRGV9; the J gene was not called. CDR1 and CDR2 from the germline V gene are GITISATS and ISYDGTV (reference sequence). The CDR3 is 17 amino acids. CDR3 amino acids: CALWDDVMELGKKIKVF. In DNA, the CDR3 is TGTGCCTTGTGGGACGATGTGATGGAGTTGGGCAAAAAAATCAAGGTATTC.

This clone is medium-sized in the sample. Given a much more abundant clone one base away, this may be a read error. Within the sample, other DNA sequences also encode this same CDR3. The CDR3 region is CALWEGLGKKIKVF. CDR3 nucleotides: TGTGCCTTGTGGGAGGGGTTGGGCAAAAAAATCAAGGTATTT. This chain uses TRGV9 with TRGJP. The CDR3 consists of 14 residues. V was clipped by 2 bases and J by 9 bases; unmatched bases: 1. The V gene's germline CDR1 is GITISATS and CDR2 ISYDGTV (reference sequence).

There are many counts of this clone. It differs at one base from a far larger clone, so likely a read error. Other DNA variants within this sample encode the same CDR3. The rearrangement joins TRGV2 to TRGJ1 or TRGJ2. The J gene is absent in TCRdb and was assigned here via DNA matching to germline. This CDR3 is 14 amino acids long. V lost 0 bases and J lost 11; bases outside the gene matches: 13. Germline V lookup: CDR1 EGSNGY, CDR2 YDSYNSKV. The CDR3 DNA is TGTGCCACCTGGGACGGGCCTCAACACCGGGAGAAACTCTTT. It codes for CATWDGPQHREKLF.

On this clone: Translating this DNA gives a protein that differs at residue 2 from the TCRdb one, which belongs to a much larger clone; a read error is likely, and the protein shown is this translation. The chain joins TRGV4 to TRGJ1 or TRGJ2. TCRdb does not report a J gene; here it was assigned by matching the DNA to germline references. CDR1 is EGSTGY and CDR2 is YDSYTSSV in the germline V gene. The CDR3 spans 14 residues. DNA for the CDR3: TGTACCACCTGGGATGGCAGGGGTTATTATAAGAAACTCTTT. Translating gives CTTWDGRGYYKKLF.

Concerning this clone itself: This DNA's translation differs at residue 11 from TCRdb's protein, which comes from a much larger clone; a read error is likely, and the protein shown is translated from the DNA. The V gene is TRGV9, the J gene TRGJP. TCRdb leaves out the J gene; it was filled in here by matching the DNA to germline. CDR1 is GITISATS and CDR2 is ISYDGTV in the germline V gene (reference sequence). This CDR3 comprises 18 residues. The CDR3 DNA follows: TGTGCCTTGTGGGAGAACTACGCGGGGGAGTCGGGCAAAAAAATCAAGGTATTT. Translation: CALWENYAGESGKKIKVF.

This clone has ten or more counts. This likely reflects a read error, since a far larger clone is one base away. Other DNA sequences in this sample translate to the same CDR3. DNA of the CDR3: TGTGCCTTGTGGGAGGTAAAGTCCGAGTTGGGCAAAAAAATCAAGGTATTT. Its translation: CALWEVKSELGKKIKVF. J is TRGJP and V is TRGV9. As TCRdb names no J gene, one was assigned here on the basis of a DNA match to germline. Germline lookup yields CDR1 GITISATS and CDR2 ISYDGTV (reference sequence). J lost 7 bases, V lost 1 base, and 7 bases had no gene match. This CDR3 spans 17 amino acids.

With respect to this clone: The protein given by TCRdb reflects a much larger clone and differs at residue 8 from this DNA's translation, likely from a read error; the protein shown is the DNA's translation. The V gene reported is TRGV9; the J gene is uncalled. In germline, CDR1 is GITISATS, CDR2 ISYDGTV (reference sequence). CDR3 length: 10 residues. This CDR3 reads CAPNYYKRLF. Here the CDR3 DNA reads TGTGCCCCGAATTATTATAAGAGACTCTTT.

The table lists this clone with many counts. This rearrangement joins TRGV2 to TRGJ1 or TRGJ2. TCRdb lists no J gene, so it was determined here by aligning the DNA to germline. V lost 0 bases and J lost 8; bases outside the gene matches: 7. CDR3 size: 13 residues. Per the germline V gene, CDR1 is EGSNGY and CDR2 is YDSYNSKV. This CDR3 reads CATWDGLGDKKLF. CDR3 coding DNA: TGTGCCACCTGGGACGGGCTTGGGGATAAGAAACTCTTT.

Many counts were recorded for this clone. This may be a read error, as it is one base from a much larger clone. The chain recombines TRGV3 with TRGJP2. The J gene, not given by TCRdb, was assigned here from a germline match of the nucleotide sequence. CDR3 size: 15 residues. J was trimmed by 2 bases and V by 3 bases; bases with no gene match: 6. Germline V gene data show CDR1 as VTNTFY and CDR2 as YDVSTARD (reference sequence). Here the CDR3 reads CATWDGRSSDWIKTF. CDR3 bases: TGTGCCACCTGGGACGGGCGGAGTAGTGATTGGATCAAGACGTTT.

This clone showed up just a few times. TCRdb assigns this DNA the protein of a much larger clone, which departs from its translation at residue 4; this likely reflects a read error, and the protein shown comes from translating the DNA. This chain connects TRGV9 to TRGJ1 or TRGJ2. The J gene is not listed in TCRdb, so it was assigned here from a DNA match to germline. The germline CDR1 and CDR2 sequences are GITISATS and ISYDGTV (reference sequence). This CDR3 is built from 13 residues. The CDR3, as DNA: TGTGCCTTGCGGGATTTCTCGTATTATAAGAAACTCTTT. It yields the protein CALRDFSYYKKLF.

On this clone: This DNA's translation and the protein TCRdb lists, from a much larger clone, do not match at residue 6, likely due to a read error; the protein shown is translated from the DNA. The chain carries TRGV9 and TRGJ1 or TRGJ2. Since TCRdb gives no J gene, matching the DNA to germline was used here to assign it. This CDR3 comprises 13 residues. Looked up from germline, CDR1 is GITISATS and CDR2 is ISYDGTV (reference sequence). V lost 2 bases to trimming and J lost 7 bases; unmatched junction nucleotides: 8. Written as DNA, the CDR3 is TGTGCCTTGTGGGAGGCGCTACGGTATAAGAAACTCTTT. Translating gives CALWEALRYKKLF.

This clone was recorded many times. A far larger clone is off by one base, so a read error is likely. The same CDR3 also results from other DNA sequences found in this sample. A V gene of TRGV9 was called, but no J gene was assigned. The germline CDR1 and CDR2 sequences are GITISATS and ISYDGTV (reference sequence). This CDR3 contains 9 residues. CDR3 nucleotides: TGTGCCTTGGAACGGGAGAAGCTCTTT. Translating gives CALEREKLF.